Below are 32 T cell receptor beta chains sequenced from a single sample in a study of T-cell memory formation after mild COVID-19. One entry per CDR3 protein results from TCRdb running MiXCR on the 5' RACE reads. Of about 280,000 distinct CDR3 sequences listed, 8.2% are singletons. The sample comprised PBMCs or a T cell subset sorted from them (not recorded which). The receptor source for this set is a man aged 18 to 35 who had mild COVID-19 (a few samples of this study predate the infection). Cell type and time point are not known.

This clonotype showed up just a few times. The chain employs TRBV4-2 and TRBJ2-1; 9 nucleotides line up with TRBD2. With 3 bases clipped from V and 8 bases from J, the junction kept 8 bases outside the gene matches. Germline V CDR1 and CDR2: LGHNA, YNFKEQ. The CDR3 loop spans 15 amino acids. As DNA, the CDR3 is TGTGCCAGCAGCCAGGACCCCGGGACTAGCTATGAGCAGTTCTTC. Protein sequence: CASSQDPGTSYEQFF.

The CDR3 sequence: CSVVTSGNTIYF. The CDR3 DNA sequence: TGCAGCGTTGTTACCTCTGGAAACACCATATATTTT. V is TRBV29-1 and J is TRBJ1-3; D is ambiguous. Trimming stripped 4 bases from V and 0 bases from J, with 4 bases between. Germline lookup yields CDR1 SQVTM and CDR2 ANQGSEA. This CDR3 region has 12 residues.

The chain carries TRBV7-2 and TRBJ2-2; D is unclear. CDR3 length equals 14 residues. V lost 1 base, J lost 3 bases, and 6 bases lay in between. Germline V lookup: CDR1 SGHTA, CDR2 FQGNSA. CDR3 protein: CASSLDTYTGELFF. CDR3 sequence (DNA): TGTGCCAGCAGCTTAGACACCTACACCGGGGAGCTGTTTTTT.

In nucleotides, the CDR3 is TGTGCCAGCACCCGGGGGCGGGGGGGCCCCCAAGAGACCCAGTACTTC. Its translation is CASTRGRGGPQETQYF. This rearrangement joins TRBV12-3 or TRBV12-4 to TRBJ2-5; 9 positions match TRBD2. The CDR3 covers 16 residues. Unmatched junction bases numbered 10, after V lost 7 bases and J lost 1 base.

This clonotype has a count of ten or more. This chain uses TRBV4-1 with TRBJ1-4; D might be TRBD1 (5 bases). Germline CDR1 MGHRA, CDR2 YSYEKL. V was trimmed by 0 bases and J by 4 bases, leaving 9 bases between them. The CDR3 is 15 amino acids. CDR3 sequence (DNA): TGCGCCAGCAGCCAAGAGGGGGGATTTAATGAAAAACTGTTTTTT. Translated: CASSQEGGFNEKLFF.

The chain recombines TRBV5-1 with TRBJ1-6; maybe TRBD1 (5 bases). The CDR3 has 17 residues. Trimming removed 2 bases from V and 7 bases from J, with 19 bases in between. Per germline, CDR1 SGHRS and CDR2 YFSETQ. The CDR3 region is CASSLLGGFGRNSPLHF. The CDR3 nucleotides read TGCGCCAGCAGCTTATTGGGGGGATTTGGGAGGAATTCACCCCTCCACTTT.

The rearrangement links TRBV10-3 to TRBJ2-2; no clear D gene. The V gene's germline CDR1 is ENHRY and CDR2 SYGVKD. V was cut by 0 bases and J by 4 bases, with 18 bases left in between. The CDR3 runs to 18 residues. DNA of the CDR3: TGTGCCATCAGTGAGTCGAATTACTCTCTTCGCGGCACCGGGGAGCTGTTTTTT. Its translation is CAISESNYSLRGTGELFF.

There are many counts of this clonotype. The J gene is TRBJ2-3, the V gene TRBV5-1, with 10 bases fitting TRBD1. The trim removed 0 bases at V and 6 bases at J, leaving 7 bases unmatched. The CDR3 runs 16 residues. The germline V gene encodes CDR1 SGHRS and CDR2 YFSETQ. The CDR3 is CASSLAGQGPLDTQYF. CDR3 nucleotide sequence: TGCGCCAGCAGCTTGGCGGGACAGGGGCCACTGGATACGCAGTATTTT.

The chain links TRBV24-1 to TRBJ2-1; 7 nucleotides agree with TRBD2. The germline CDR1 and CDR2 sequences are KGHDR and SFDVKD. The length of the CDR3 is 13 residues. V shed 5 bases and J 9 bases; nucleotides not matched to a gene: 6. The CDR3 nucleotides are TGTGCCACCAGTGTTGTTTCGGGGGGTGAGCAGTTCTTC. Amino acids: CATSVVSGGEQFF.

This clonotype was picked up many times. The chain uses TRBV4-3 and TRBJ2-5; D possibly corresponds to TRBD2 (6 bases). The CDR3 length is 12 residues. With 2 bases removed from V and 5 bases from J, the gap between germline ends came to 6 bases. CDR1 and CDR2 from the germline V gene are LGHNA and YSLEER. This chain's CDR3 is CASSQRGETQYF. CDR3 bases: TGCGCCAGCAGCCAACGGGGGGAGACCCAGTACTTC.

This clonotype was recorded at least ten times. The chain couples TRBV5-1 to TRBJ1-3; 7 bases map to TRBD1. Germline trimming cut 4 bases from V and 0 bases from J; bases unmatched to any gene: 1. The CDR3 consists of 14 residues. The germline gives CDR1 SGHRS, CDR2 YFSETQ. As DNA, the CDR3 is TGCGCCAGCAGCGGGACAGACTCTGGAAACACCATATATTTT. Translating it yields CASSGTDSGNTIYF.

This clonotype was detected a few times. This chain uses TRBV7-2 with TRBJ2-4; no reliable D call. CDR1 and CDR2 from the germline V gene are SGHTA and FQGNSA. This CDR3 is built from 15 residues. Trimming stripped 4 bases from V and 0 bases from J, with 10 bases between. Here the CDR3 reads CASSSPVLAKNIQYF. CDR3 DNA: TGTGCCAGCAGCTCCCCCGTACTAGCCAAAAACATTCAGTACTTC.

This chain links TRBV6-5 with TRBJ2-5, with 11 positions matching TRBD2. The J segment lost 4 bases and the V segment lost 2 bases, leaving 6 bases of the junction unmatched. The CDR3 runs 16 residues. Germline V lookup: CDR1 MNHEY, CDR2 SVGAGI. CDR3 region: CASSYEASGGSETQYF. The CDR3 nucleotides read TGTGCCAGCAGTTACGAAGCTAGCGGGGGGTCAGAGACCCAGTACTTC.

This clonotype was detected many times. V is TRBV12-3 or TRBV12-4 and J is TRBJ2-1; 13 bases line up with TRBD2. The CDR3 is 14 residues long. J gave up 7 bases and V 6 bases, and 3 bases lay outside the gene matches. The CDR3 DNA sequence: TGTGCCAGCAGACTAGCGGGGGGGCCAAATGAGCAGTTCTTC. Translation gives CASRLAGGPNEQFF.

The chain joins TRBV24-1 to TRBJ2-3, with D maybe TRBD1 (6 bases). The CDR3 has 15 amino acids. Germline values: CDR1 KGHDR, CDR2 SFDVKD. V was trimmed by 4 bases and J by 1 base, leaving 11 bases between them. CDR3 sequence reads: CATSDRRGGTDTQYF. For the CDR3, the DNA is TGTGCCACCAGTGACCGCAGGGGTGGCACAGATACGCAGTATTTT.

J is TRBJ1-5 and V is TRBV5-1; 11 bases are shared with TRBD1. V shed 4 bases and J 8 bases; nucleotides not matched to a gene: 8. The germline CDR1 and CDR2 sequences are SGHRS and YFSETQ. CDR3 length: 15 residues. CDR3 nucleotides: TGCGCCAGCAGCCCAGGACAGGGGGCTACTGAGCCCCAGCATTTT. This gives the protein CASSPGQGATEPQHF.

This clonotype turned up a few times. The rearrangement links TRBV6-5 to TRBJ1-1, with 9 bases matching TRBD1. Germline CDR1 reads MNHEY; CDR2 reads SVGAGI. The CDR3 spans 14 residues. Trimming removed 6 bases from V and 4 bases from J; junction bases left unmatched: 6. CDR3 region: CASRLQGAGTEAFF. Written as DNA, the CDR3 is TGTGCCAGCAGGCTACAGGGGGCAGGCACTGAAGCTTTCTTT.

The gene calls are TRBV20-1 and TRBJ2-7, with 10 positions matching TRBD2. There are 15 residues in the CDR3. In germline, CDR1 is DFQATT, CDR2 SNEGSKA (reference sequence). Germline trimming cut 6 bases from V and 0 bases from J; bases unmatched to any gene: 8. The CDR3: CSAVERTSGSYEQYF. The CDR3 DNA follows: TGCAGTGCCGTAGAGCGGACTAGCGGCTCCTACGAGCAGTACTTC.

CDR3 protein: CASRNPRGLAGPSYEQYF. CDR3 coding DNA: TGTGCCAGCAGGAACCCGCGGGGACTAGCGGGGCCCTCCTACGAGCAGTACTTC. The genes are TRBV11-2 and TRBJ2-7; 13 bases agree with TRBD2. The CDR3 runs to 18 residues. Germline values: CDR1 SGHAT, CDR2 FQNNGV. V trimming: 6 bases; J trimming: 0 bases; junction bases outside the gene matches: 11.

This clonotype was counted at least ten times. CDR3 sequence (DNA): TGTGCCAGCAGTTTTTACCTGGGCGAGCAGTACTTC. Amino acids: CASSFYLGEQYF. The chain uses TRBV12-3 or TRBV12-4 and TRBJ2-7; D is uncertain. This CDR3 is built from 12 residues. The V end was cut by 3 bases, the J end by 6 bases, with 9 bases between.

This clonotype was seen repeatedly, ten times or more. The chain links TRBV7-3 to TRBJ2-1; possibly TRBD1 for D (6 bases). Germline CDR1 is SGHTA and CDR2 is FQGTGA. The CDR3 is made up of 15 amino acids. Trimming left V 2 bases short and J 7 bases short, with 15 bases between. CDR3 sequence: CASSLQGNGNNEQFF. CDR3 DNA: TGTGCCAGCAGCTTACAGGGGAACGGTAATAATGAGCAGTTCTTC.

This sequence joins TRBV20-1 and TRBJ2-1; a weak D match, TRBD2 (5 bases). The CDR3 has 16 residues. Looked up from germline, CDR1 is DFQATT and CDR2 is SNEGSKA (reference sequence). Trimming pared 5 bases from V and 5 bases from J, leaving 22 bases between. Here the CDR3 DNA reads TGCAGTGCTCCTTCATTCACGTCCAGCGGCGACAATGAGCAGTTCTTC. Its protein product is CSAPSFTSSGDNEQFF.

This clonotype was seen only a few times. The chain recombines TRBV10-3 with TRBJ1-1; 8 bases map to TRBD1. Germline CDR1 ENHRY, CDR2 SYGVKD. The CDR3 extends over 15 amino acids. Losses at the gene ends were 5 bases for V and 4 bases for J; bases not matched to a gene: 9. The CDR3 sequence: CAISTLITGGTEAFF. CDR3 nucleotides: TGTGCCATCAGTACTCTAATAACAGGGGGCACTGAAGCTTTCTTT.

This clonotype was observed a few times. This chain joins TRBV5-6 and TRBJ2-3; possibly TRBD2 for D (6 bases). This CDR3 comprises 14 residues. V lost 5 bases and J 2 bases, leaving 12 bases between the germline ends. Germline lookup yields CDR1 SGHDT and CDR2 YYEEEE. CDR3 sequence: CASSRGTPTDTQYF. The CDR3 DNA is TGTGCCAGCAGTCGGGGGACTCCCACAGATACGCAGTATTTT.

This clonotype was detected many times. The CDR3 coding sequence is TGTGCCATCAGTGCGGTCACCCGCCATGGAAACACCATATATTTT. Encoded protein: CAISAVTRHGNTIYF. The chain recombines TRBV10-3 with TRBJ1-3; D gene unclear. CDR1 ENHRY and CDR2 SYGVKD come from the germline V gene. The CDR3 contains 15 residues. Trimming removed 4 bases at V and 3 bases at J, with 13 bases between.

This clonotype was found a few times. The CDR3 here is CASSDWGEGTEAFF. The CDR3 nucleotides are TGTGCCAGCAGTGATTGGGGGGAGGGGACTGAAGCTTTCTTT. V usage is TRBV25-1 and J usage is TRBJ1-1, with D perhaps matching TRBD1 (5 bases). The V end lost 3 bases, the J end lost 5 bases, and 13 bases lay between the germline ends. CDR1 is MGHDK, CDR2 SYGVNS, per germline. This CDR3 contains 14 residues.

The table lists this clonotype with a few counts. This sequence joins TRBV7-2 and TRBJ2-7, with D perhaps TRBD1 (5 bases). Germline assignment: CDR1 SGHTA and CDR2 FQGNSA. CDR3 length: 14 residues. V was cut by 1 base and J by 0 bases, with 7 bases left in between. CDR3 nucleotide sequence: TGTGCCAGCAGCTTAGGACAGTTCTCCTACGAGCAGTACGTC. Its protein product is CASSLGQFSYEQYV.

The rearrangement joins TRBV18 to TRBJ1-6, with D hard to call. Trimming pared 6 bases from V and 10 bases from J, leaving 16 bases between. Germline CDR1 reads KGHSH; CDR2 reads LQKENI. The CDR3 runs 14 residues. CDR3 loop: CASSPSGKDSPLHF. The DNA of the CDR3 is TGTGCCAGCTCCCCTTCCGGTAAAGACTCACCCCTCCACTTT.

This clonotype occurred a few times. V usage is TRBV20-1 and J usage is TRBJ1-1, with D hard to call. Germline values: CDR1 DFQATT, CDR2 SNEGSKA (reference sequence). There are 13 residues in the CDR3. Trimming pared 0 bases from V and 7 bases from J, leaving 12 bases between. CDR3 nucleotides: TGCAGTGCTAGAGATCCCCAGAGGGATGAAGCTTTCTTT. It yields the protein CSARDPQRDEAFF.

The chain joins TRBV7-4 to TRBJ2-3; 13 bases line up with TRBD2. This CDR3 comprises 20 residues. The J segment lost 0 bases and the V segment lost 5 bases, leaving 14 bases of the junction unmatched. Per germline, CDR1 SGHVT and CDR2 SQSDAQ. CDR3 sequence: CASSDRLAGGDDPSTDTQYF. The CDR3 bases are TGTGCCAGCAGCGATCGACTAGCGGGGGGAGACGATCCCAGCACAGATACGCAGTATTTT.

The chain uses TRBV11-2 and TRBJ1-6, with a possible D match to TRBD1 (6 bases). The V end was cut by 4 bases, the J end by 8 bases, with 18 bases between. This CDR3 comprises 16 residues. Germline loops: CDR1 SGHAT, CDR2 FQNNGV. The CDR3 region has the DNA TGTGCCAGCAGCTCGCTCAGGGGAGTTACGGATTCACCCCTCCACTTT. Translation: CASSSLRGVTDSPLHF.

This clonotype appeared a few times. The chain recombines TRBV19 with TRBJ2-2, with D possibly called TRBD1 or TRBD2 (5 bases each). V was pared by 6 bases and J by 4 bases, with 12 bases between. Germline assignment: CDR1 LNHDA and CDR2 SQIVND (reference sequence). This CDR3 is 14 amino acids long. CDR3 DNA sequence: TGTGCCAGTAGAATCCGGGACCCCACCGGGGAGCTGTTTTTT. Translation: CASRIRDPTGELFF.